The 8 T cell receptor beta chains listed next were all sequenced from one sample in a study of shared clonotypes between healthy human individuals. Naive CD8 populations comprised CD45RO-negative cells positively selected for CCR7, excluding terminally differentiated effector memory CD45RA+ cells. The protocol was immunoSEQ multiplex PCR, while the TCRdb copy is restricted to in-frame clones and leaves out a portion. This table holds over 2,000,000 clones, 85% to 95% found once. The sample was naive CD8+ T cells from PBMCs. The receptors come from a man younger than 35 in good health. Some clones in this sample may be carry-over from other donors' samples.

The gene calls are TRBV29-1 and TRBJ2-1, with a weak D call TRBD1 (6 bases). CDR3 length: 15 residues. The V end was cut by 7 bases, the J end by 1 base, with 17 bases between. Germline CDR1 is SQVTM and CDR2 is ANQGSEA. The CDR3: CSAIQGISSYNEQFF. CDR3 nucleotide sequence: TGCAGCGCCATCCAGGGGATATCTTCCTACAATGAGCAGTTCTTC.

This clone was picked up one time. J is TRBJ2-2 and V is TRBV4-1; D is perhaps TRBD1 (5 bases). Germline CDR1 is MGHRA and CDR2 is YSYEKL. The length of the CDR3 is 17 residues. V shed 0 bases and J shed 2 bases, with 13 bases lying between them. CDR3: CASSQDETAFNTGELFF. In nucleotides, the CDR3 is TGCGCCAGCAGCCAAGATGAGACAGCCTTTAACACCGGGGAGCTGTTTTTT.

The V and J genes are TRBV5-5 and TRBJ2-2; D not resolved. The CDR3 covers 15 residues. The V and J ends lost 2 bases and 0 bases respectively, with 8 bases between them. Germline V lookup: CDR1 SGHKS, CDR2 YYEKEE (reference sequence). This CDR3 reads CASSFRQTNTGELFF. The CDR3 nucleotides are TGTGCCAGCAGCTTCAGACAAACGAACACCGGGGAGCTGTTTTTT.

The chain uses TRBV4-2 and TRBJ2-7; D is perhaps TRBD2 (5 bases). The CDR3 loop spans 15 amino acids. Germline values: CDR1 LGHNA, CDR2 YNFKEQ. V lost 4 bases and J 0 bases, leaving 13 bases between the germline ends. CDR3 residues: CASSPLALSSYEQYF. For the CDR3, the DNA is TGTGCCAGCAGCCCATTAGCGTTGAGCTCCTACGAGCAGTACTTC.

The chain joins TRBV7-8 to TRBJ1-5, with a possible D match to TRBD1 (6 bases). V gave up 5 bases and J gave up 1 base, with 18 bases separating them. CDR3 length: 17 residues. Germline V gene sequence: CDR1 SGHVS, CDR2 FQNEAQ. CDR3 sequence (DNA): TGTGCCAGCAGCGCAAACAGGGCCGCTGGGAGCAATCAGCCCCAGCATTTT. This gives the protein CASSANRAAGSNQPQHF. The whole variable domain, filled in from reference TRBV7-8 and TRBJ1-5, reads GAGVSQSPRYKVAKRGQDVALRCDPISGHVSLFWYQQALGQGPEFLTYFQNEAQLDKSGLPSDRFFAERPEGSVSTLKIQRTQQEDSAVYLCASSANRAAGSNQPQHFGDGTRLSIL.

In this sample, this clone turned up a few times. This rearrangement joins TRBV7-9 to TRBJ1-5; the match to TRBD1 covers 7 bases. CDR1 is SEHNR and CDR2 is FQNEAQ in the germline V gene (reference sequence). J gave up 7 bases and V 5 bases, and 5 bases lay outside the gene matches. This CDR3 region has 13 residues. The CDR3 loop is CASSLDRAQPQHF. The CDR3 region has the DNA TGTGCCAGCAGCCTTGACAGGGCCCAGCCCCAGCATTTT.

J is TRBJ2-1 and V is TRBV7-8; TRBD2 matches at 8 bases. This CDR3 spans 15 amino acids. The trim removed 5 bases at V and 3 bases at J, leaving 6 bases unmatched. Germline CDR1 and CDR2: SGHVS and FQNEAQ. This CDR3 is CASSPGLVYYNEQFF. The CDR3 bases are TGTGCCAGCAGCCCGGGACTAGTATACTACAATGAGCAGTTCTTC.

About this clone itself: At the DNA level, this CDR3 is encoded by other sequences in the same sample as well. V and J are TRBV7-9 and TRBJ2-5; D is undetermined. The CDR3 covers 13 residues. The germline gives CDR1 SEHNR, CDR2 FQNEAQ (reference sequence). Trimming took off 1 base at V and 0 bases at J, with 3 bases between the two ends. CDR3 coding DNA: TGTGCCAGCAGCTTAGGTAACCAAGAGACCCAGTACTTC. It encodes CASSLGNQETQYF.